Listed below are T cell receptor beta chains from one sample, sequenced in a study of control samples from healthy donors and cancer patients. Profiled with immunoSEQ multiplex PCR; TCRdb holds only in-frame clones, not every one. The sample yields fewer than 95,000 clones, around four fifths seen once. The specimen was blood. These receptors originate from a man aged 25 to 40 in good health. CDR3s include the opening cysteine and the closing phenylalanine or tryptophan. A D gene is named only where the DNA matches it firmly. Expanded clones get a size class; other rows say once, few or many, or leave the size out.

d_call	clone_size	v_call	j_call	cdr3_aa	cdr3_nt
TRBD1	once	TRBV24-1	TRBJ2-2	CATSDDRGLNTGELFF	TGTGCCACCAGTGATGACAGGGGCCTGAACACCGGGGAGCTGTTTTTT
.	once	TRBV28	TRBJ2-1	CASRGTLPPNEQFF	TGTGCCAGCAGAGGGACTCTCCCCCCCAATGAGCAGTTCTTC
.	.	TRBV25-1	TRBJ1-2	CASSDVSYGYTF	TGTGCCAGCAGTGACGTAAGCTATGGCTACACCTTC
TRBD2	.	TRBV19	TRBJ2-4	CASSISGALAKNIQYF	TGTGCCAGTAGTATTAGCGGGGCCTTAGCCAAAAACATTCAGTACTTC
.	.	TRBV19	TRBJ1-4	CASGGRENEKLFF	TGTGCCAGTGGAGGACGGGAAAATGAAAAACTGTTTTTT
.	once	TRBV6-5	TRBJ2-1	CASSYGQSAYNEQFF	TGTGCCAGCAGTTACGGGCAAAGCGCCTACAATGAGCAGTTCTTC
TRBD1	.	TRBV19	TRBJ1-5	CASSWTGAVGQPQHF	TGTGCCAGTAGTTGGACAGGGGCCGTGGGGCAGCCCCAGCATTTT
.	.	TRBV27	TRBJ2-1	CASRLSRTGFSYNEQFF	TGTGCCAGCAGACTAAGCCGCACAGGCTTCTCCTACAATGAGCAGTTCTTC
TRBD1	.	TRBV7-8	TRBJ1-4	CASSIRGSNEKLFF	TGTGCCAGCAGCATCAGGGGGTCTAATGAAAAACTGTTTTTT
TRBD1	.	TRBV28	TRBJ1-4	CASSGTGKEKLFF	TGTGCCAGCAGCGGGACAGGGAAAGAAAAACTGTTTTTT
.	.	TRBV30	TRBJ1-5	CAWSLGFDQPQHF	TGTGCCTGGAGTCTAGGGTTCGATCAGCCCCAGCATTTT
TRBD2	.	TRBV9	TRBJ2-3	CASSVGLDQGDTQYF	TGTGCCAGCAGCGTCGGACTAGACCAGGGAGATACGCAGTATTTT
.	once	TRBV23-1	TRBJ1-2	CASSHQARLPYGYTF	TGCGCCAGCAGTCATCAGGCCCGCCTCCCCTATGGCTACACCTTC
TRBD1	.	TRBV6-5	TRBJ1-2	CASSTRTGTGGYTF	TGTGCCAGCAGTACGCGGACAGGGACGGGCGGCTACACCTTC
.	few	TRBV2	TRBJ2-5	CASSVEETQYF	TGTGCCAGCAGTGTAGAAGAGACCCAGTACTTC
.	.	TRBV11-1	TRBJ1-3	CASSTGTVASGNTIYF	TGTGCCAGCAGCACCGGTACCGTAGCTTCTGGAAACACCATATATTTT
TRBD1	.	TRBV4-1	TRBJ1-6	CASSDGQGRSPLHF	TGCGCCAGCAGCGATGGACAGGGGAGGTCACCCCTCCACTTT
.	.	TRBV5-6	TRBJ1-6	CASSPGQGSSPLHF	TGTGCCAGCAGCCCGGGGCAGGGAAGCTCACCCCTCCACTTT
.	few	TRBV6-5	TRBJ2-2	CASSGPGLVAGELFF	TGTGCCAGCAGCGGCCCCGGGTTGGTCGCCGGGGAGCTGTTTTTT
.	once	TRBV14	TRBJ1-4	CASSRWARRTANEKLFF	TGTGCCAGCAGCCGCTGGGCCCGGCGGACGGCTAATGAAAAACTGTTTTTT
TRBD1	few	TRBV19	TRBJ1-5	CASREQGGDQPQHF	TGTGCCAGCCGTGAGCAGGGGGGTGATCAGCCCCAGCATTTT
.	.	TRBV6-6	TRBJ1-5	CASSHGTTHSNQPQHF	TGTGCCAGCAGTCACGGGACAACTCATAGCAATCAGCCCCAGCATTTT
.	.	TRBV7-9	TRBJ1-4	CASSLGRDTSEKLFF	TGTGCCAGCAGCTTGGGTCGGGACACCTCTGAAAAACTGTTTTTT
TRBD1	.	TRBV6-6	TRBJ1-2	CASSYSTGQNYGYTF	TGTGCCAGCAGTTACTCGACAGGGCAGAACTATGGCTACACCTTC
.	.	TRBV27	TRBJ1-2	CASGAYRVANYGYTF	TGTGCCAGCGGGGCGTACAGGGTAGCTAACTATGGCTACACCTTC